Shown below are 24 T cell receptor beta chains from a single sample sequenced in a study of T-cell memory formation after mild COVID-19. In TCRdb, the 5' RACE reads were re-called with MiXCR into one record per CDR3 protein. Of under 300,000 distinct CDR3 sequences detected, less than 9.5% appear once; the ten largest clones hold 20% to 25%. Material: PBMCs or a T cell subset sorted from them (not recorded which). These receptors were collected from a man aged 18 to 29 who had mild COVID-19 (a few samples of this study predate the infection). Cell type and time point are not known.

This clonotype has more than one count but fewer than ten. The chain carries TRBV5-1 and TRBJ2-3; TRBD2 agrees at 7 bases. J gave up 4 bases and V 4 bases, and 6 bases lay outside the gene matches. CDR3 length: 14 residues. Germline CDR1 reads SGHRS; CDR2 reads YFSETQ. The CDR3 coding sequence is TGCGCCAGCAGCCCGGGACTACATTCAGATACGCAGTATTTT. Its protein is CASSPGLHSDTQYF.

This clonotype turned up a few times. V and J are TRBV11-1 and TRBJ1-5; D not resolved. Germline V gene lookup returns CDR1 SGHAT and CDR2 FQDESV (reference sequence). CDR3 length equals 13 residues. V lost 5 bases to trimming and J lost 3 bases, with 8 bases between them. CDR3 coding DNA: TGTGCCAGCAGCCAGACTGACAATCAGCCCCAGCATTTT. Translation: CASSQTDNQPQHF.

V gene TRBV20-1 combines with J gene TRBJ2-1; 10 nucleotides match TRBD2. The CDR3 consists of 15 residues. J was trimmed by 3 bases and V by 6 bases; bases with no gene match: 8. Germline values: CDR1 DFQATT, CDR2 SNEGSKA (reference sequence). The CDR3 nucleotides read TGCAGTGCCGCCCGTCTAGCGGGGGACTACAATGAGCAGTTCTTC. Translated: CSAARLAGDYNEQFF.

This clonotype was seen repeatedly, ten times or more. This chain links TRBV12-3 or TRBV12-4 with TRBJ2-7; 8 bases align to TRBD2. CDR3 length equals 14 residues. The trim removed 7 bases at V and 4 bases at J, leaving 9 bases unmatched. The CDR3, as DNA: TGTGCCAGCAACCAAGGGCCGGGAGGGTACGAGCAGTACTTC. Protein: CASNQGPGGYEQYF.

The DNA for the CDR3 is TGTGCCAGCTTCCGGGACAGGGGTAGGTCCTACGAGCAGTACGTC. This translates into CASFRDRGRSYEQYV. The chain combines TRBV7-8 with TRBJ2-7; 10 bases are a match to TRBD1. Per germline, CDR1 SGHVS and CDR2 FQNEAQ. There are 15 residues in the CDR3. Trimming took 8 bases from V and 1 from J; bases not matched to a gene: 8.

This clonotype was observed many times. The gene calls are TRBV20-1 and TRBJ1-1, with D possibly TRBD1 on 6 matching bases. Deletions cut 4 bases from V and 1 base from J, with 13 bases between. The V gene's germline CDR1 is DFQATT and CDR2 SNEGSKA (reference sequence). This CDR3 spans 14 amino acids. CDR3 amino acids: CSAIRQDTNTEAFF. Written as DNA, the CDR3 is TGCAGTGCTATCAGACAGGACACGAACACTGAAGCTTTCTTT.

This clonotype was counted a few times. The CDR3 sequence: CAWLRGPSYEQYF. In nucleotides, the CDR3 is TGTGCCTGGTTAAGGGGGCCGAGCTACGAGCAGTACTTC. V usage is TRBV30 and J usage is TRBJ2-7, with 7 bases identical to TRBD1. The germline gives CDR1 GTSNPN, CDR2 SVGIG (reference sequence). This CDR3 has 13 residues. V gave up 5 bases and J gave up 3 bases; unmatched junction bases: 7.

This clonotype was recorded a few times. The rearrangement uses TRBV5-1 and TRBJ1-6; unclear D gene. The CDR3 runs 15 residues. Germline V gene lookup returns CDR1 SGHRS and CDR2 YFSETQ. V was pared by 1 base and J by 6 bases, with 11 bases between. In DNA form, the CDR3 reads TGCGCCAGCAGCTTGAGTACCCCGGGTAATTCACCCCTCCACTTT. Translated: CASSLSTPGNSPLHF.

V gene TRBV12-3 or TRBV12-4 combines with J gene TRBJ2-5; no definite D call. Trimming cost V 3 bases and J 5 bases, with 13 bases left between them. CDR3 length equals 14 residues. The CDR3 DNA reads TGTGCCAGCAGTTTTGGGGTTTTAGAGGAGACCCAGTACTTC. This gives the protein CASSFGVLEETQYF.

There are many counts of this clonotype. The chain joins TRBV6-2 or TRBV6-3 to TRBJ2-7, with D possibly matching TRBD2 (6 bases). The V gene's germline CDR1 is MNHEY and CDR2 SVGEGT. CDR3 length equals 14 residues. V lost 7 bases and J 2 bases, leaving 15 bases between the germline ends. The CDR3 DNA reads TGTGCCAGCAAACACCGGGGAGGTGCCTACGAGCAGTACGTC. Translating gives CASKHRGGAYEQYV.

This chain uses TRBV12-3 or TRBV12-4 with TRBJ1-6; D is undetermined. The CDR3 sequence is 14 residues long. V lost 3 bases and J 7 bases, leaving 10 bases between the germline ends. CDR3 amino acids: CASSFRISNSPLHF. DNA for the CDR3: TGTGCCAGCAGTTTCAGGATCTCGAATTCACCCCTCCACTTT.

This clonotype was counted only a few times. V gene TRBV4-2 combines with J gene TRBJ2-3; the D is unclear. Trimming cost V 1 base and J 6 bases, with 11 bases left between them. This CDR3 contains 14 residues. The germline V gene encodes CDR1 LGHNA and CDR2 YNFKEQ. In nucleotides, the CDR3 is TGTGCCAGCAGCCAAGGGGCAGCTGGGGATACGCAGTATTTT. It specifies CASSQGAAGDTQYF.

This clonotype occurred a few times. This chain links TRBV29-1 with TRBJ2-7; TRBD2 aligns across 8 bases. The junction had 5 bases not matched to a gene; V was cut back by 1 base and J by 3 bases. The length of the CDR3 is 14 residues. Germline V gene sequence: CDR1 SQVTM, CDR2 ANQGSEA. The CDR3 region is CSVEGTSRDYEQYF. In DNA form, the CDR3 reads TGCAGCGTTGAAGGGACTAGCAGGGACTACGAGCAGTACTTC.

In its sample, this clonotype was seen a few times. The chain employs TRBV5-1 and TRBJ2-1, with D unresolved. This CDR3 region has 14 residues. V was clipped by 4 bases and J by 1 base, with 9 bases between them. The germline V gene has CDR1 SGHRS and CDR2 YFSETQ. The CDR3 sequence: CASSTQPSYNEQFF. The CDR3 DNA follows: TGCGCCAGCAGCACACAGCCTTCCTACAATGAGCAGTTCTTC.

The CDR3 DNA is TGTGCCAGCGGTGTGGGTAAAGATACGCAGTATTTT. Translating it yields CASGVGKDTQYF. J is TRBJ2-3 and V is TRBV6-2 or TRBV6-3; no clear D. Germline CDR1 and CDR2: MNHEY and SVGEGT. CDR3 length: 12 residues. V dropped 8 bases and J dropped 5 bases, with 11 bases sitting between them.

The genes are TRBV7-9 and TRBJ1-1, with TRBD1 as a possible D gene (5 bases). V dropped 0 bases and J dropped 2 bases, with 10 bases sitting between them. CDR3 length: 15 amino acids. In germline, CDR1 is SEHNR, CDR2 FQNEAQ (reference sequence). Here the CDR3 DNA reads TGTGCCAGCAGCTTAGCGCGGAGGGGAAACACTGAAGCTTTCTTT. This sequence encodes CASSLARRGNTEAFF.

This chain joins TRBV6-2 or TRBV6-3 and TRBJ1-5; D call uncertain. V gave up 6 bases and J gave up 5 bases, with 8 bases separating them. The CDR3 covers 12 residues. Per germline, CDR1 MNHEY and CDR2 SVGEGT. CDR3 DNA sequence: TGTGCCAGCAGGGATGATCATCAGCCCCAGCATTTT. Translating gives CASRDDHQPQHF.

This clonotype was observed a few times. CDR3 protein: CASSPSWQGRGNEQFF. The CDR3 DNA reads TGTGCCAGCAGCCCAAGTTGGCAGGGGCGGGGCAATGAGCAGTTCTTC. The chain has TRBV7-9 and TRBJ2-1; D tentatively reads TRBD1 or TRBD2 (6 bases each). Germline CDR1 is SEHNR and CDR2 is FQNEAQ (reference sequence). CDR3 length: 16 amino acids. The V end was cut by 5 bases, the J end by 6 bases, with 20 bases between.

This CDR3 reads CASSGNRVGTNEKLFF. CDR3 in DNA: TGTGCCAGCAGCGGTAACAGGGTTGGAACTAATGAAAAACTGTTTTTT. V usage is TRBV7-2 and J usage is TRBJ1-4; D is possibly TRBD1 (6 bases). The CDR3 is 16 residues long. Germline lookup yields CDR1 SGHTA and CDR2 FQGNSA. Trimming left V 5 bases short and J 1 base short, with 14 bases between.

This chain joins TRBV29-1 and TRBJ1-1; D unclear. Germline CDR1 reads SQVTM; CDR2 reads ANQGSEA. The CDR3 has 13 residues. V dropped 3 bases and J dropped 1 base, with 9 bases sitting between them. CDR3 sequence: CSVDWAPNTEAFF. Written as DNA, the CDR3 is TGCAGCGTTGATTGGGCTCCGAACACTGAAGCTTTCTTT.

This clonotype was seen many times. The V gene is TRBV24-1, the J gene TRBJ1-3; D is undetermined. The V end was cut by 5 bases, the J end by 0 bases, with 7 bases between. Germline CDR1 and CDR2: KGHDR and SFDVKD. The length of the CDR3 is 14 residues. DNA for the CDR3: TGTGCCACCAGTGGGGAGAACTCTGGAAACACCATATATTTT. This codes for CATSGENSGNTIYF.

The chain links TRBV7-9 to TRBJ2-3; the D gene could be TRBD1 or TRBD2 (6 bases each). This CDR3 has 16 amino acids. Germline CDR1 is SEHNR and CDR2 is FQNEAQ (reference sequence). V lost 3 bases to trimming and J lost 3 bases, with 16 bases between them. The CDR3 loop is CASSLTGARLTDTQYF. CDR3 DNA sequence: TGTGCCAGCAGCTTGACGGGGGCGAGGTTGACAGATACGCAGTATTTT.

This clonotype turned up a few times. The CDR3: CSATETRSSYNEQFF. For the CDR3, the DNA is TGCAGTGCTACTGAGACTCGGAGCTCCTACAATGAGCAGTTCTTC. This chain joins TRBV20-1 and TRBJ2-1; D gene uncertain. CDR3 length equals 15 residues. Trimming removed 4 bases from V and 0 bases from J, with 13 bases in between. In germline, CDR1 is DFQATT, CDR2 SNEGSKA (reference sequence).

The chain carries TRBV15 and TRBJ2-5; D unresolved. In germline, CDR1 is LNHNV, CDR2 YYDKDF (reference sequence). V shed 3 bases and J shed 5 bases, with 16 bases lying between them. The CDR3 has 15 residues. CDR3 in amino acids: CATSRMIRDGETQYF. The CDR3 region has the DNA TGTGCCACCAGCAGGATGATCCGTGATGGGGAGACCCAGTACTTC.